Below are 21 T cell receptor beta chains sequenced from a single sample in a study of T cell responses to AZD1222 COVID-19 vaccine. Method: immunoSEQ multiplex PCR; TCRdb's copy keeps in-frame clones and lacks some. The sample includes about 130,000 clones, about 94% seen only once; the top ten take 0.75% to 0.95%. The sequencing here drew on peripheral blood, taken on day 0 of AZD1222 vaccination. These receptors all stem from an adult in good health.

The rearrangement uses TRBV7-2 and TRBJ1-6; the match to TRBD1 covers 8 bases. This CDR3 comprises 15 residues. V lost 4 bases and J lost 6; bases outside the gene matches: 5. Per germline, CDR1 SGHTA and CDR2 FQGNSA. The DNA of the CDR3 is TGTGCCAGCAGCTCAGGGGACAGGTTTAATTCACCCCTCCACTTT. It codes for CASSSGDRFNSPLHF.

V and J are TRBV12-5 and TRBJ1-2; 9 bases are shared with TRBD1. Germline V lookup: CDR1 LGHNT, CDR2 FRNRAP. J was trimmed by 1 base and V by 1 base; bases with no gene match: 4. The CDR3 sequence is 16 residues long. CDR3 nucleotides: TGTGCTAGTGGTTTGGGGACAGGGGAAGATAACTATGGCTACACCTTC. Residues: CASGLGTGEDNYGYTF. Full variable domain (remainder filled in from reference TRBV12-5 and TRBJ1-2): DARVTQTPRHKVTEMGQEVTMRCQPILGHNTVFWYRQTMMQGLELLAYFRNRAPLDDSGMPKDRFSAEMPDATLATLKIQPSEPRDSAVYFCASGLGTGEDNYGYTFGSGTRLTVV.

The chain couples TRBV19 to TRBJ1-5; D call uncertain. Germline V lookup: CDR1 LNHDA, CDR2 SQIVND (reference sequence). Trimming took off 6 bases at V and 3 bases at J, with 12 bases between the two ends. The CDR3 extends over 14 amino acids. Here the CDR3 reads CASRLGRDNQPQHF. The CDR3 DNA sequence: TGTGCCAGTAGGTTAGGGCGGGACAATCAGCCCCAGCATTTT. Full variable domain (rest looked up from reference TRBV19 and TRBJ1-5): DGGITQSPKYLFRKEGQNVTLSCEQNLNHDAMYWYRQDPGQGLRLIYYSQIVNDFQKGDIAEGYSVSREKKESFPLTVTSAQKNPTAFYLCASRLGRDNQPQHFGDGTRLSIL.

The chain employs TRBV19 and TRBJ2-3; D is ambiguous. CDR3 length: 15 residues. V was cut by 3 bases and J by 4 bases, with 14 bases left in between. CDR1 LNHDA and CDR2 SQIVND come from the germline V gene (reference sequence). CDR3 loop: CASSMAPLVPDTQYF. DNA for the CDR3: TGTGCCAGTAGTATGGCCCCCCTGGTGCCAGATACGCAGTATTTT.

The CDR3 here is CASSLGLAGAYNEQFF. The CDR3 bases are TGTGCCAGCAGTTTAGGACTAGCGGGGGCCTACAATGAGCAGTTCTTC. The chain carries TRBV6-2 or TRBV6-3 and TRBJ2-1; TRBD2 agrees at 13 bases. V lost 4 bases and J lost 2; bases outside the gene matches: 2. This CDR3 has 16 amino acids. Per the germline V gene, CDR1 is MNHEY and CDR2 is SVGEGT.

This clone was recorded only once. CDR3 DNA: TGTGCCAGCAGCCAAGCTAACAGGGGGAATGAAAAACTGTTTTTT. It is translated as CASSQANRGNEKLFF. The V gene is TRBV3-1 (or the pseudogene TRBV3-2), the J gene TRBJ1-4, with 8 bases lining up with TRBD1. V dropped 1 base and J dropped 5; count of bases not matched to a gene: 3. The CDR3 spans 15 residues. Germline V CDR1 and CDR2: LGHDT, YNNKEL (reference sequence).

CDR3 sequence (DNA): TGCAGCGTTTTAATAGCGGGGATAGACGGGGAGCTGTTTTTT. It specifies CSVLIAGIDGELFF. The chain has TRBV29-1 and TRBJ2-2; 8 bases agree with TRBD2. Trimming cost V 5 bases and J 7 bases; bases outside gene matches: 9. The CDR3 covers 14 residues. Germline loops: CDR1 SQVTM, CDR2 ANQGSEA.

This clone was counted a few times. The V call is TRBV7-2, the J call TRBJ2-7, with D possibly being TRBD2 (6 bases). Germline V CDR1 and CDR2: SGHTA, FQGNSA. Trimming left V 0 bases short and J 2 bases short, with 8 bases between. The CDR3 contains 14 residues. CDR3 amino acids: CASSLAGGTYEQYF. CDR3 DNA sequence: TGTGCCAGCAGCTTAGCGGGGGGAACCTACGAGCAGTACTTC.

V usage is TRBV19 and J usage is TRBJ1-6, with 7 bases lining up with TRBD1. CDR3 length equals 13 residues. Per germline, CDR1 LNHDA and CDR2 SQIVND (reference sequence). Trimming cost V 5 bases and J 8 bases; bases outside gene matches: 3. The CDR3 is CASSDREDSPLHF. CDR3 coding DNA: TGTGCCAGTAGTGACAGGGAGGATTCACCCCTCCACTTT.

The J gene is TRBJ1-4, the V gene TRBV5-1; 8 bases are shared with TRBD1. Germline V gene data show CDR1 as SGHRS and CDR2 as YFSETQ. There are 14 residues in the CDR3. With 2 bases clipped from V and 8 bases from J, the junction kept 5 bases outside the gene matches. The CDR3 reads CASSLRQGPEKLFF. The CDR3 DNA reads TGCGCCAGCAGCTTACGACAGGGGCCGGAAAAACTGTTTTTT.

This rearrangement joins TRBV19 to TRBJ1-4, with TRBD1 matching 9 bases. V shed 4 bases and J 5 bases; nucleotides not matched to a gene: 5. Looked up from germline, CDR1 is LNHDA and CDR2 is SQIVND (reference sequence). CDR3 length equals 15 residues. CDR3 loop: CASSRTGEENEKLFF. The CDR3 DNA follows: TGTGCCAGTAGTAGGACAGGGGAGGAGAATGAAAAACTGTTTTTT.

CDR3 region: CASSLAGTSGAEQFF. Written as DNA, the CDR3 is TGTGCCAGCAGCTTGGCAGGGACTAGCGGGGCTGAGCAGTTCTTC. The chain carries TRBV5-4 and TRBJ2-1, with TRBD2 matching over 13 bases. Germline CDR1 is SGHNT and CDR2 is YYREEE (reference sequence). This CDR3 spans 15 amino acids. Germline trimming cut 0 bases from V and 9 bases from J; bases unmatched to any gene: 3.

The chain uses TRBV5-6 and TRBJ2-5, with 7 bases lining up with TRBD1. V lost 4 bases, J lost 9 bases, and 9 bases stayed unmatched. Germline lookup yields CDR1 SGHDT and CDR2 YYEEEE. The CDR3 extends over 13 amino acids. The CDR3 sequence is CASSPTGAEAQYF. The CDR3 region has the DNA TGTGCCAGCAGCCCTACAGGGGCGGAGGCCCAGTACTTC.

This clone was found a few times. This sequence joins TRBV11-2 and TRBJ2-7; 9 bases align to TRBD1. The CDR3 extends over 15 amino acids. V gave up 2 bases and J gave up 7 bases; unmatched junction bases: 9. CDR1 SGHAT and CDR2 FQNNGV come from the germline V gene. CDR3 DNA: TGTGCCAGCAGCTTAACAGGGGGCGCACCTAGGGAGCAGTACTTC. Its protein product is CASSLTGGAPREQYF.

CDR3 sequence (DNA): TGCGCCAGCAGCTTACAGGGGGAAGATGAAAAACTGTTTTTT. Translated, it gives CASSLQGEDEKLFF. The chain is built from TRBV5-1 and TRBJ1-4; 8 positions agree with TRBD1. Looked up from germline, CDR1 is SGHRS and CDR2 is YFSETQ. V trimming: 2 bases; J trimming: 6 bases; junction bases outside the gene matches: 3. The length of the CDR3 is 14 residues.

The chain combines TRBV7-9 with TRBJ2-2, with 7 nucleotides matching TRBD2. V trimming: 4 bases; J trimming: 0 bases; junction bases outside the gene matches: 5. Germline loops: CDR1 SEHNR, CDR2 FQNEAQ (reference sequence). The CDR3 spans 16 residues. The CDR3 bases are TGTGCCAGCAGCTCCCGGACTAGTTCGAACACCGGGGAGCTGTTTTTT. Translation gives CASSSRTSSNTGELFF.

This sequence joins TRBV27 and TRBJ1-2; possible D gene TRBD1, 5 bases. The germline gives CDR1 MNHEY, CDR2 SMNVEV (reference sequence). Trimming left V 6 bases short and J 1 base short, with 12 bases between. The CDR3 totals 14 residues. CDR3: CASRGTGVNYGYTF. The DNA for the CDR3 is TGTGCCAGCAGAGGGACGGGGGTTAACTATGGCTACACCTTC.

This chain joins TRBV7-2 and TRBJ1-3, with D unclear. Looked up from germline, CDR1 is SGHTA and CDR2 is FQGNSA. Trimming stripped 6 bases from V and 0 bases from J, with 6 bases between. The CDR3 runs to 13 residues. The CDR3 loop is CASRVSSGNTIYF. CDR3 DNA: TGTGCCAGCAGAGTTAGCTCTGGAAACACCATATATTTT.

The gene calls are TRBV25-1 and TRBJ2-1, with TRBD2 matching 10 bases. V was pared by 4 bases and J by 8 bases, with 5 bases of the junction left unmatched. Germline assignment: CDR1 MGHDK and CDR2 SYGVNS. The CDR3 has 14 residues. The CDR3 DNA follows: TGTGCCAGCAGTGTCCTAGCGGGGGTAGATGAGCAGTTCTTC. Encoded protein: CASSVLAGVDEQFF.

Here the CDR3 reads CASTGENRDEQFF. The CDR3 DNA sequence: TGCGCCAGCACTGGGGAAAACAGGGATGAGCAGTTCTTC. This chain uses TRBV10-1 with TRBJ2-1; perhaps TRBD1 as D (6 bases). Germline V gene sequence: CDR1 WNHNN, CDR2 SYGVQD (reference sequence). The CDR3 contains 13 residues. Trimming took 7 bases from V and 8 from J, leaving 15 bases between them.

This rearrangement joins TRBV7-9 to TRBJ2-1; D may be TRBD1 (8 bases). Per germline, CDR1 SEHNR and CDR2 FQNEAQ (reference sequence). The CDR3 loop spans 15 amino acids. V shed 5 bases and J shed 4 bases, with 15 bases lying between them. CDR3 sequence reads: CASSPYRGGYNEQFF. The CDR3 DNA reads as TGTGCCAGCAGCCCCTACAGGGGGGGTTACAATGAGCAGTTCTTC. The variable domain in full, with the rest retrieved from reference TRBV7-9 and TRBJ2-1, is DTGVSQNPRHKITKRGQNVTFRCDPISEHNRLYWYRQTLGQGPEFLTYFQNEAQLEKSRLLSDRFSAERPKGSFSTLEIQRTEQGDSAMYLCASSPYRGGYNEQFFGPGTRLTVL.